The following is a T cell receptor beta chain sequence with its context. The data originate from a study of patients and donors after allogeneic stem cell transplantation. The CDR3 length is 17 residues. Trimming left V 0 bases short and J 3 bases short, with 16 bases between. TCRdb re-called the RT-PCR reads with MiXCR, one entry per CDR3 protein. The sample lists about a million distinct CDR3 sequences; approximately 18% were seen once. The clonotype comes from a human donor who was either an allogeneic HSCT recipient or a stem cell or donor lymphocyte infusion donor (not recorded which). It is not recorded whose cells these are; they may come from a transplant donor. The chain combines TRBV12-3 or TRBV12-4 with TRBJ2-3; unclear D gene. Sample: blood, either unsorted or a sorted T cell fraction (not recorded which). The CDR3 reads CASSLAVLGSPTDTQYF. CDR3 nucleotides: TGTGCCAGCAGTTTAGCGGTATTAGGGTCGCCTACAGATACGCAGTATTTT.